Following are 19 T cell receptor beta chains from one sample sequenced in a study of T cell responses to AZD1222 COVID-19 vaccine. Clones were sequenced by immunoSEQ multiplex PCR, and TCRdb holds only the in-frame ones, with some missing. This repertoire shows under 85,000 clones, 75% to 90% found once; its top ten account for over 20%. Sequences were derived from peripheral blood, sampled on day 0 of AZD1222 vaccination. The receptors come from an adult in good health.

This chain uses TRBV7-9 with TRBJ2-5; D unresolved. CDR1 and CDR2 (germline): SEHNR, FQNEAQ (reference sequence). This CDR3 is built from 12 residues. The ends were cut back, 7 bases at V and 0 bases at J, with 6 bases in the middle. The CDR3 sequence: CASNSYQETQYF. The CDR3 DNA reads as TGTGCCAGCAATTCGTACCAAGAGACCCAGTACTTC.

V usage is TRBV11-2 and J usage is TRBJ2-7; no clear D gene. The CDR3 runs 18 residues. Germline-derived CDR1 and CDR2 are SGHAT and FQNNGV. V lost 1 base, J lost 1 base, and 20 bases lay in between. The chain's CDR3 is CASSLVGSERISSYEQYF. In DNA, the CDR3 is TGTGCCAGCAGCTTAGTTGGGTCCGAGCGAATTAGTTCCTACGAGCAGTACTTC.

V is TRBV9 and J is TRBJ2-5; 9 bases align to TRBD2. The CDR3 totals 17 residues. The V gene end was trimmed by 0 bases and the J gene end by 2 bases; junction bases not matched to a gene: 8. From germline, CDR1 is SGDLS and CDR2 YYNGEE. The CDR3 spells CASSVGVASGNQETQYF. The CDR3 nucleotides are TGTGCCAGCAGCGTAGGGGTGGCTAGCGGGAATCAAGAGACCCAGTACTTC.

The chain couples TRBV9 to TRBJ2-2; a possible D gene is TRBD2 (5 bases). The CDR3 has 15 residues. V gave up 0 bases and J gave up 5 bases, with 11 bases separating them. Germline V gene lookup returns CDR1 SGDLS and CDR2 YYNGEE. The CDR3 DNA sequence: TGTGCCAGCAGCGTAGTGGGAGTTGGAACCGGGGAGCTGTTTTTT. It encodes CASSVVGVGTGELFF. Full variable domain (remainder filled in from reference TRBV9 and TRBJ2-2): DSGVTQTPKHLITATGQRVTLRCSPRSGDLSVYWYQQSLDQGLQFLIQYYNGEERAKGNILERFSAQQFPDLHSELNLSSLELGDSALYFCASSVVGVGTGELFFGEGSRLTVL.

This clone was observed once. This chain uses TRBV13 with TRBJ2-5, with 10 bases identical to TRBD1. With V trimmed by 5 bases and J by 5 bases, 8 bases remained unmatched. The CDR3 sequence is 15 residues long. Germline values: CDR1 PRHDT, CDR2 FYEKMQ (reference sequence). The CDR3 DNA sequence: TGTGCCAGCAGCCAAAAGGACAGGGGGACGGAGACCCAGTACTTC. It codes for CASSQKDRGTETQYF.

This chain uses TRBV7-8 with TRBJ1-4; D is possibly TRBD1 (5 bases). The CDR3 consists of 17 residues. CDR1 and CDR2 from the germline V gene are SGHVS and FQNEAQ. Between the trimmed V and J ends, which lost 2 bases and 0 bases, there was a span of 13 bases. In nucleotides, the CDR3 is TGTGCCAGCAGCTTACGACAGACCTTGACAACTAATGAAAAACTGTTTTTT. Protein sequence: CASSLRQTLTTNEKLFF. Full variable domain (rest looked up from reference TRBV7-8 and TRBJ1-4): GAGVSQSPRYKVAKRGQDVALRCDPISGHVSLFWYQQALGQGPEFLTYFQNEAQLDKSGLPSDRFFAERPEGSVSTLKIQRTQQEDSAVYLCASSLRQTLTTNEKLFFGSGTQLSVL.

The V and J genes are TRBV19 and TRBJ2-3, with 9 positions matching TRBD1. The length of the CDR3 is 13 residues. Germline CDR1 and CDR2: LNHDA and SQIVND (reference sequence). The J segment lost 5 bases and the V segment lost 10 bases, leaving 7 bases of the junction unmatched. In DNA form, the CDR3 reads TGTGCCACCTCGGGGACAGGGCGAGATACGCAGTATTTT. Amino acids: CATSGTGRDTQYF.

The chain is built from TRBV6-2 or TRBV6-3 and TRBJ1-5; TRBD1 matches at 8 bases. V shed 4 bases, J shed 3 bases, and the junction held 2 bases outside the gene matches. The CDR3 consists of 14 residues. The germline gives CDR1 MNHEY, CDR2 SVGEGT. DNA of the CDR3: TGTGCCAGCAGTTTGGGACAGGTCAATCAGCCCCAGCATTTT. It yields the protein CASSLGQVNQPQHF.

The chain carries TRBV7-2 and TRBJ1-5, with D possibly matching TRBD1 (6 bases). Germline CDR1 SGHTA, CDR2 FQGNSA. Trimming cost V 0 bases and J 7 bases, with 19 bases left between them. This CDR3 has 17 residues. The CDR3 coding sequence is TGTGCCAGCAGCTTAGCGGTAAGGGGGGTTGGCGGACAGCCCCAGCATTTT. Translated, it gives CASSLAVRGVGGQPQHF.

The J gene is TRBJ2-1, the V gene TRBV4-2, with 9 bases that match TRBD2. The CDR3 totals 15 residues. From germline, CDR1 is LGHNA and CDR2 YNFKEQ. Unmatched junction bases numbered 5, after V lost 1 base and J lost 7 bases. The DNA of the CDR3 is TGTGCCAGCAGCCAAGCTAGCGGGAATAAGAATGAGCAGTTCTTC. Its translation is CASSQASGNKNEQFF.

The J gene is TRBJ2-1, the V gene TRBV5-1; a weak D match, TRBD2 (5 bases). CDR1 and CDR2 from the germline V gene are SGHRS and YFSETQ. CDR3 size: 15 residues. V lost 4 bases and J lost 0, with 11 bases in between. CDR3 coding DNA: TGCGCCAGCAGCCCAGCGGCCCGCTCCTACAATGAGCAGTTCTTC. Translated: CASSPAARSYNEQFF. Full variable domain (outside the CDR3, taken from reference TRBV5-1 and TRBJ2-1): KAGVTQTPRYLIKTRGQQVTLSCSPISGHRSVSWYQQTPGQGLQFLFEYFSETQRNKGNFPGRFSGRQFSNSRSEMNVSTLELGDSALYLCASSPAARSYNEQFFGPGTRLTVL.

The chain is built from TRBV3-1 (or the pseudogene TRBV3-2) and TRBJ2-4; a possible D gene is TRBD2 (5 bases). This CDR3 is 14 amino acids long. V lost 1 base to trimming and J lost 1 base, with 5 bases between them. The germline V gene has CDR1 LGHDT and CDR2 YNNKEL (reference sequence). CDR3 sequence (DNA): TGTGCCAGCAGCCAAGCGGGGGCCAAAAACATTCAGTACTTC. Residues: CASSQAGAKNIQYF.

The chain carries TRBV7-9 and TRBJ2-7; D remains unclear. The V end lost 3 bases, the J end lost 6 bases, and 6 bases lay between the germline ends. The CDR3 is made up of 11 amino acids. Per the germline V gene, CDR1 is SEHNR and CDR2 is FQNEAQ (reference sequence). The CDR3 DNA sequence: TGTGCCAGCAGCTTCAAGGGCGAGCAGTACTTC. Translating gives CASSFKGEQYF.

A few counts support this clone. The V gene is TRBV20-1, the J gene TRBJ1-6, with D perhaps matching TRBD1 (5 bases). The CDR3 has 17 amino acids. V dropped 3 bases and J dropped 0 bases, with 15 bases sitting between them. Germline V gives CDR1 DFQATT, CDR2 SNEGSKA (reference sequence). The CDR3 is CSASAAGLSSYNSPLHF. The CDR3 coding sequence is TGCAGTGCTAGTGCCGCAGGGCTAAGCTCCTATAATTCACCCCTCCACTTT.

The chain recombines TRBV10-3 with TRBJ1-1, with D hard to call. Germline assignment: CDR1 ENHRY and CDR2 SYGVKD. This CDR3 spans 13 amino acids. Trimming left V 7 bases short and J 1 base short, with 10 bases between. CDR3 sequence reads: CAITERENTEAFF. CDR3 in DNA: TGTGCCATCACTGAAAGGGAGAACACTGAAGCTTTCTTT.

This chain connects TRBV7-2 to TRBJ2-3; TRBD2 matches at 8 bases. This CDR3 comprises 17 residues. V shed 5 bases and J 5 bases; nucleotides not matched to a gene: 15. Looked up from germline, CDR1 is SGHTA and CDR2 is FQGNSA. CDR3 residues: CASSPQVISGIQDTQYF. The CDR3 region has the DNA TGTGCCAGCAGCCCCCAGGTGATTAGCGGGATTCAAGATACGCAGTATTTT.

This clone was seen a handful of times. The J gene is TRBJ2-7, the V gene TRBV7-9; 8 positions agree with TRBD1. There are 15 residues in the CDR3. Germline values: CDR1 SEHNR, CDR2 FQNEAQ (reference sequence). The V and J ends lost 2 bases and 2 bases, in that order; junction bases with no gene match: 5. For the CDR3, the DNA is TGTGCCAGCAGCTTATCTCAGGGGGCCCCCTACGAGCAGTACTTC. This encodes CASSLSQGAPYEQYF.

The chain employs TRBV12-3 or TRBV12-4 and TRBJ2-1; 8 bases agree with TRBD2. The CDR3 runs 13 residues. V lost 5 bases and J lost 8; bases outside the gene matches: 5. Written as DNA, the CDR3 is TGTGCCAGCAGTGGACTAGCCAGTTATGAGCAGTTCTTC. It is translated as CASSGLASYEQFF.

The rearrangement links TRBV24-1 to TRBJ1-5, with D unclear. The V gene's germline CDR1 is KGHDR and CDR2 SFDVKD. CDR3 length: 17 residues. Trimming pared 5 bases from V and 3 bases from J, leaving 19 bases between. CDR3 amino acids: CATSVRLWQPVNQPQHF. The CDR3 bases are TGTGCCACCAGTGTCAGGTTATGGCAGCCAGTCAATCAGCCCCAGCATTTT.